This TCR beta chain was obtained from a study of blood T cell repertoires in COVID-19. Looking at the study overall: Some COVID-19 samples were acute and others convalescent; all came from the United States, Italy and Spain.

Germline CDR1 is MGHDK and CDR2 is SYGVNS. Deletions cut 6 bases from V and 2 bases from J, with 26 bases between. The CDR3 covers 18 residues. The repertoire was sequenced with immunoSEQ multiplex PCR; TCRdb's copy has only in-frame clones and lacks some. This table holds 250,000 to 350,000 clones, over 75% found once. All enrollees were roughly 18 to 100 years old and from roughly 26 US areas. Clinical history as reported by participants underpinned cohort assignment. The sequencing sample was made of PBMCs or T cells enriched from blood (not recorded which). The sequence came from a woman aged 25-40 years who had recovered from COVID-19. V and J are TRBV25-1 and TRBJ2-7; TRBD2 is a possible D gene (7 bases). The CDR3 region has the DNA TGTGCCAGCAGGCCACCCAGTTCGGGGGCGGGGGTTCCCTACGAGCAGTACTTC. It encodes CASRPPSSGAGVPYEQYF.